The 10 T cell receptor beta chains listed next were all sequenced from one sample in a study of blood T cell repertoires in COVID-19. Sequencing used immunoSEQ multiplex PCR; TCRdb keeps in-frame clones, though not all of them. The sample lists 78,000 or so clones; 65% to 90% were seen once. Sequenced sample: peripheral blood. The receptors come from a woman aged 55-69 years with acute or convalescent COVID-19.

DNA of the CDR3: TGTGCCAGCAGTGTGCACACCTTGAACACTGAAGCTTTCTTT. This sequence encodes CASSVHTLNTEAFF. The chain recombines TRBV2 with TRBJ1-1; no reliable D call. CDR3 length: 14 amino acids. Germline values: CDR1 SNHLY, CDR2 FYNNEI. Trimming pared 4 bases from V and 0 bases from J, leaving 9 bases between.

This clone was picked up a small number of times. The chain combines TRBV12-5 with TRBJ1-4, with 11 bases aligning to TRBD1. The CDR3 extends over 17 amino acids. The junction had 2 bases not matched to a gene; V was cut back by 2 bases and J by 0 bases. Germline assignment: CDR1 LGHNT and CDR2 FRNRAP. In DNA, the CDR3 is TGTGCTAGTGGTTTGTGGGACAGGGGGGCAACTAATGAAAAACTGTTTTTT. Protein sequence: CASGLWDRGATNEKLFF. Full variable domain (remainder filled in from reference TRBV12-5 and TRBJ1-4): DARVTQTPRHKVTEMGQEVTMRCQPILGHNTVFWYRQTMMQGLELLAYFRNRAPLDDSGMPKDRFSAEMPDATLATLKIQPSEPRDSAVYFCASGLWDRGATNEKLFFGSGTQLSVL.

To note about this clone: Other DNA sequences in the same sample also yield this CDR3. The V gene is TRBV20-1, the J gene TRBJ1-4; D ambiguous. The CDR3 consists of 11 residues. With 1 base removed from V and 8 bases from J, the gap between germline ends came to 5 bases. From germline, CDR1 is DFQATT and CDR2 SNEGSKA (reference sequence). The CDR3 DNA sequence: TGCAGTGCTAGAGGTCAGGAAAAACTGTTTTTT. Encoded protein: CSARGQEKLFF.

The chain carries TRBV7-9 and TRBJ2-2, with 8 positions matching TRBD2. CDR1 is SEHNR, CDR2 FQNEAQ, per germline (reference sequence). The CDR3 consists of 17 residues. Losses at the gene ends were 6 bases for V and 7 bases for J; bases not matched to a gene: 16. DNA for the CDR3: TGTGCCAGCAGTCAATCCCCCGGCGCGGGGGGTGACGGGGAGCTGTTTTTT. Translated, it gives CASSQSPGAGGDGELFF.

This chain uses TRBV4-2 with TRBJ2-1; TRBD2 matches 8 bases. CDR3 length equals 18 residues. Germline trimming cut 5 bases from V and 3 bases from J; bases unmatched to any gene: 15. Germline CDR1 and CDR2: LGHNA and YNFKEQ. The CDR3 sequence is CASSKTSGLESSYNEQFF. CDR3 bases: TGTGCCAGCAGCAAAACTAGCGGACTCGAATCTAGCTACAATGAGCAGTTCTTC.

The J gene is TRBJ1-5, the V gene TRBV6-5, with D perhaps TRBD1 (5 bases). V lost 10 bases and J lost 0, with 16 bases in between. Germline CDR1 reads MNHEY; CDR2 reads SVGAGI. The CDR3 is 15 amino acids. This chain's CDR3 is CATRVSYYSNQPQHF. The CDR3 region has the DNA TGTGCCACCAGGGTCTCCTACTATAGCAATCAGCCCCAGCATTTT.

V usage is TRBV5-6 and J usage is TRBJ2-5; TRBD2 is a possible D gene (5 bases). In germline, CDR1 is SGHDT, CDR2 YYEEEE. V was shortened by 0 bases and J by 5 bases, with 8 bases between the two germline ends. This CDR3 spans 13 amino acids. The CDR3 DNA is TGTGCCAGCAGCTTGGGGGCGGGCGAGACCCAGTACTTC. Amino acid sequence: CASSLGAGETQYF.

The V call is TRBV7-2, the J call TRBJ2-4; possible D gene TRBD2, 6 bases. The CDR3 sequence is 15 residues long. The germline V gene encodes CDR1 SGHTA and CDR2 FQGNSA. V lost 1 base, J lost 9 bases, and 16 bases lay in between. CDR3 coding DNA: TGTGCCAGCAGCTTAGTTCAGGGAGGAAGCGGCATTCAGTACTTC. Translation gives CASSLVQGGSGIQYF. The variable domain in full, completed from reference TRBV7-2 and TRBJ2-4, reads GAGVSQSPSNKVTEKGKDVELRCDPISGHTALYWYRQSLGQGLEFLIYFQGNSAPDKSGLPSDRFSAERTGGSVSTLTIQRTQQEDSAVYLCASSLVQGGSGIQYFGAGTRLSVL.

The chain couples TRBV30 to TRBJ1-3; D is perhaps TRBD1 (6 bases). The CDR3 contains 16 residues. The germline V gene has CDR1 GTSNPN and CDR2 SVGIG (reference sequence). Trimming left V 0 bases short and J 0 bases short, with 12 bases between. CDR3 in amino acids: CAWSVQGSSSGNTIYF. The CDR3 coding sequence is TGTGCCTGGAGTGTACAGGGTAGTTCCTCTGGAAACACCATATATTTT.

The gene calls are TRBV11-2 and TRBJ1-5, with D unresolved. Germline CDR1 is SGHAT and CDR2 is FQNNGV. The germline V and J ends were trimmed by 5 bases and 5 bases, with 7 bases remaining between them. The CDR3 is made up of 12 amino acids. As DNA, the CDR3 is TGTGCCAGCAGCCCGCCAGATCAGCCCCAGCATTTT. This gives the protein CASSPPDQPQHF.